This T cell receptor (beta chain) emerged from a study of T-cell memory formation after mild COVID-19 (dated by TCRdb to about 2021). General notes on the study: TCR sequence clusters from the two donors were found to be largely donor specific. In two donors, T-cell clones that expanded and contracted after mild COVID-19 were tracked by sequencing TCRalpha and TCRbeta repertoires over time. Two young, previously healthy adult volunteers, one female and one male, were included in the cohort.

The paper's findings and limits, for the study overall: The second-wave clones that peaked on day 37 were not confirmed to be SARS-CoV-2 specific. The study included only two mild cases, and larger cohorts that include severe cases with pre-infection samples were judged to be necessary. Contracting CD4+ clones were located mainly in the CM and EM memory subsets, whereas CD8+ clones were found to be enriched in EMRA. Balanced CD4/CD8 phenotypes were observed for clones contracting from day 15 to 85, whereas a bias towards CD4+ was observed for a second wave of clones expanding from day 15 to 37. The detection of some responding clones in pre-infection memory suggests that pre-existing cross-reactive memory T cells joined the SARS-CoV-2 response.

Ficoll-Paque density gradient centrifugation was the method used to isolate PBMCs. Based on the germline V gene, the CDR1 and CDR2 sequences are LGHNT and FRNRAP. There are 15 amino acids in the CDR3, from cysteine to phenylalanine inclusive. The sequence is cut down to CDR3 DNA, 45 bases in frame from base 1. V is clipped by 2 bases and J by 6 bases, and the sequence between their germline boundaries is 13 bases long. Worth noting for this clonotype: Its antigen is currently not known. No base qualities exist here, and no much larger clone lies one base off it.

Sequenced on an Illumina NovaSeq 6000. TCRalpha and TCRbeta cDNA libraries were built by 5'RACE with constant-segment primers, adding sample barcodes and unique molecular identifiers. RNA was extracted from every sample with Trizol reagent. Libraries were amplified in two PCR steps, with a second sample barcode and Illumina TruSeq adapters added in the second step. Sequencing of the libraries was done on an Illumina NovaSeq, producing 2 x 150 bp paired-end reads. As for the original processing: The reads were demultiplexed and collapsed into UMI-guided consensus sequences using migec v1.2.7. Using mixcr v2.1.11, UMI consensuses were aligned to TRA and TRB V and J templates and then assembled into clonotypes. A clonotype was counted as expanded or contracted only if both edgeR and NoisET called the change significant, with noise models trained on biological replicates. For edgeR calls, the cutoffs were a false discovery rate-adjusted p below 0.01 and a log2 fold-change threshold of 1. As an exploratory analysis of dynamics, max-normalized trajectories of the 1000 most abundant clonotypes were examined by PCA with hierarchical clustering. Separately sequenced CD4+ and CD8+ repertoires were used to assign the CD4 or CD8 phenotype of responding clones. The public reads were run again by TCRdb, first through fastp at Q25 and then through MiXCR, and only productive beta chains were kept. One record per CDR3 amino acid sequence lists the most common genes and DNA. TCRdb, not the original authors, processed these V and J calls. For this sample there are about half a million distinct CDR3 sequences; about 20% appear just once. The leading ten clones occupy about 12% of the sample.

This clonotype was sampled from an adult woman who had mild COVID-19 (a few samples of this study predate the infection). The sample titles of this study are shuffled in the database, so cell type and time point are left out; the donor was told from shared clones. The sample taken for sequencing was PBMCs or a T cell subset sorted from them (not recorded which). The chain is assembled from TRBV12-5 and TRBJ1-4, with the D gene uncertain. The CDR3 here reads CASGLIRGGYEKLFF. Here is the DNA: TGTGCTAGTGGTTTGATCCGGGGAGGTTATGAAAAACTGTTTTTT.